This record concerns one TCR beta chain sequence. After removal of 2 bases from V and 7 bases from J, the junction contained 3 bases not matched to a gene. Germline CDR1 MNHEY, CDR2 SVGAGI. The CDR3 runs to 16 residues. Sequenced by immunoSEQ multiplex PCR; TCRdb stores in-frame clones only, minus some. This sample carries around 100,000 clones, roughly 89% of them seen once, and the ten largest clones take about 4.8%. These data belong to a study of blood T cell repertoires in COVID-19. Specimen: peripheral blood. The chain employs TRBV6-5 and TRBJ2-1, with 15 bases that match TRBD2. The TCR comes from a man aged 60 to 75 with COVID-19, enrolled during active disease. CDR3 protein: CASSYPGTSGRNEQFF. The CDR3 nucleotides read TGTGCCAGCAGTTACCCCGGGACTAGCGGGAGGAATGAGCAGTTCTTC.